This T cell receptor beta chain was identified during a study of blood T cell repertoires in COVID-19. Study-wide context: Material from acute and convalescent COVID-19 was sourced from the United States, Italy and Spain.

Method: immunoSEQ multiplex PCR; TCRdb's copy keeps in-frame clones and lacks some. The table includes 70,000 to 90,000 clones, 86% detected once. The CDR3 runs 15 residues. Germline assignment: CDR1 SNHLY and CDR2 FYNNEI. V shed 6 bases, J shed 8 bases, and the junction held 9 bases outside the gene matches. This rearrangement joins TRBV2 to TRBJ1-4; TRBD1 agrees at 10 bases. Sequencing input: peripheral blood. The clonotype was recovered from a man older than 75 with COVID-19, enrolled during active disease. The CDR3 region has the DNA TGTGCCAGCAGCCGGGACAGGGGAGGGTGGGAAAAACTGTTTTTT. Translation: CASSRDRGGWEKLFF.